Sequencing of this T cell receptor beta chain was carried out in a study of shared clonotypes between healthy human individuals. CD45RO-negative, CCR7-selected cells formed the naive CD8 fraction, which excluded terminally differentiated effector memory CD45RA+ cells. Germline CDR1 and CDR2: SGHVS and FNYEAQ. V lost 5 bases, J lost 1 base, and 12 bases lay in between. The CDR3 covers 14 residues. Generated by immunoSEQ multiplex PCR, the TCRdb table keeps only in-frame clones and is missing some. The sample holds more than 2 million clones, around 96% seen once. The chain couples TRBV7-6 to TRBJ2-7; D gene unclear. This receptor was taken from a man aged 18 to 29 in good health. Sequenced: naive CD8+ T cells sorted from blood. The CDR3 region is CASSARTESYEQYF. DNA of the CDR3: TGTGCCAGCAGCGCCCGGACGGAGTCCTACGAGCAGTACTTC.